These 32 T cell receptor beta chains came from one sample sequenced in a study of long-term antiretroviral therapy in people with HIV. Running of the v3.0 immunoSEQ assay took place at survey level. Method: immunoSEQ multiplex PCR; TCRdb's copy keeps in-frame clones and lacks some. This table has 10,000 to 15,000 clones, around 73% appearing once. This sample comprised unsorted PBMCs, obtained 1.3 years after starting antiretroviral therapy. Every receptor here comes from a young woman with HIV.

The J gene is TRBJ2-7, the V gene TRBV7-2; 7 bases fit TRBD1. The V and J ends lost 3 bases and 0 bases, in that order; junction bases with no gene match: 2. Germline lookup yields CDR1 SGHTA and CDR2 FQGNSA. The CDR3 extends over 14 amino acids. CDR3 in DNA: TGTGCCAGCAGCTTGGGACAGCTCTCCTACGAGCAGTACTTC. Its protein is CASSLGQLSYEQYF.

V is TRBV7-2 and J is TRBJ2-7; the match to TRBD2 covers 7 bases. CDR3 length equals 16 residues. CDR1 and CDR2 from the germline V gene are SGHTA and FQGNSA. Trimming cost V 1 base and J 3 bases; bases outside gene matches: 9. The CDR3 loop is CASSLVVASGFYEQYF. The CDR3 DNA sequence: TGTGCCAGCAGCTTAGTGGTGGCTAGCGGATTCTACGAGCAGTACTTC.

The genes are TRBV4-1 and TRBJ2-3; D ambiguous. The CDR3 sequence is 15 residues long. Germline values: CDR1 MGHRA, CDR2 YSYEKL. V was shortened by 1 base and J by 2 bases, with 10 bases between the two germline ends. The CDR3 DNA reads TGCGCCAGCAGCCAAGTAGAAGATCTCACAGATACGCAGTATTTT. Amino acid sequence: CASSQVEDLTDTQYF.

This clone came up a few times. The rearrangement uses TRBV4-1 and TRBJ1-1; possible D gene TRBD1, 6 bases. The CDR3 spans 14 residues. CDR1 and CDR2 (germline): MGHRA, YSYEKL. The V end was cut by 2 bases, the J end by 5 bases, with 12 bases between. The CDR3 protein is CASSQTPGETEAFF. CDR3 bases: TGCGCCAGCAGCCAAACCCCAGGGGAAACTGAAGCTTTCTTT.

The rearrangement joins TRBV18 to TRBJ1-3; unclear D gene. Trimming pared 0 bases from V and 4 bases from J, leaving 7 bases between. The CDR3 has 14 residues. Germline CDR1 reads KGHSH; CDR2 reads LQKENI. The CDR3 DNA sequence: TGTGCCAGCTCACCACCGTCTACCGGAAACACCATATATTTT. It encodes CASSPPSTGNTIYF.

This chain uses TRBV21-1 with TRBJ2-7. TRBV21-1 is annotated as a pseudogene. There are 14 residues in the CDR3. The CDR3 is CASSKVHTHYEQYF. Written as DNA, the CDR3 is TGTGCCAGCAGCAAAGTGCATACCCACTACGAGCAGTACTTC.

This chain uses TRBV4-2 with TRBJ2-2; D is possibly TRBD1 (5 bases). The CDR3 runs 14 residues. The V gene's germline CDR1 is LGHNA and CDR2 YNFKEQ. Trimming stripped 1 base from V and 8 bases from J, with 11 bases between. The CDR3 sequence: CASSQAGSVGELFF. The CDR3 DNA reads TGTGCCAGCAGCCAAGCAGGGTCCGTAGGGGAGCTGTTTTTT.

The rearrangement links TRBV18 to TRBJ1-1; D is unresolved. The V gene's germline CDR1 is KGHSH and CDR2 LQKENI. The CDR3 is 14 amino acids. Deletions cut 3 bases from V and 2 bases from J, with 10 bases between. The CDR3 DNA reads TGTGCCAGCTCACCGTTTGACTTAAACACTGAAGCTTTCTTT. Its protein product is CASSPFDLNTEAFF.

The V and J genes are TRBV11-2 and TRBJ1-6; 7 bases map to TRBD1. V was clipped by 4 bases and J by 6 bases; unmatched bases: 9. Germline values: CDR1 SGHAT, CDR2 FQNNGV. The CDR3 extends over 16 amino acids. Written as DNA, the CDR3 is TGTGCCAGCAGCTCTACCCCAGGGGGTAGTAATTCACCCCTCCACTTT. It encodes CASSSTPGGSNSPLHF.

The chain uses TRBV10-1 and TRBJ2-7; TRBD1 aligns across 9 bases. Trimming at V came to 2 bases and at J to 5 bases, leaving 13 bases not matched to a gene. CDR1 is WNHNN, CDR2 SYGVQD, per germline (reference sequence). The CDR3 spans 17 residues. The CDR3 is CASSEPESGTGIHEQYF. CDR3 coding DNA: TGCGCCAGCAGTGAGCCGGAGTCCGGGACAGGGATCCACGAGCAGTACTTC.

The CDR3 is CASSLGGGQAEDSGNTIYF. CDR3 coding DNA: TGTGCCAGCAGCTTAGGCGGGGGACAGGCCGAAGACTCTGGAAACACCATATATTTT. The chain uses TRBV7-8 and TRBJ1-3, with TRBD1 identical over 8 bases. The germline gives CDR1 SGHVS, CDR2 FQNEAQ. There are 19 residues in the CDR3. Losses at the gene ends were 1 base for V and 0 bases for J; bases not matched to a gene: 11.

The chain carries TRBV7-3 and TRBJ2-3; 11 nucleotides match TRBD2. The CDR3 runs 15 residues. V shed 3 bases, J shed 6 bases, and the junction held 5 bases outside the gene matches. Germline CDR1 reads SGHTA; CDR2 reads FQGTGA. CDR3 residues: CASSFSGGAGDTQYF. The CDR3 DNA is TGTGCCAGCAGCTTTAGCGGGGGGGCAGGGGATACGCAGTATTTT.

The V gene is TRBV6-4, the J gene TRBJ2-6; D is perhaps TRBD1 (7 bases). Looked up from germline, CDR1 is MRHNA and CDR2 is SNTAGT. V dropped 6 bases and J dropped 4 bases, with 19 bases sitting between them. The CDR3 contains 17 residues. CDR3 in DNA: TGTGCCAGCAGCCCACAGGGGACTGTATCGGGGGCCAACGTCCTGACTTTC. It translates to CASSPQGTVSGANVLTF.

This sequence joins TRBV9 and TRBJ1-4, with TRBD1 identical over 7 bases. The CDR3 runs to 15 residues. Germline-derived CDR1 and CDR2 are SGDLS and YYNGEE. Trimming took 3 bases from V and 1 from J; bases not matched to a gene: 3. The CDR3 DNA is TGTGCCAGCAGCGGCAGGGGGGGAACTAATGAAAAACTGTTTTTT. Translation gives CASSGRGGTNEKLFF.

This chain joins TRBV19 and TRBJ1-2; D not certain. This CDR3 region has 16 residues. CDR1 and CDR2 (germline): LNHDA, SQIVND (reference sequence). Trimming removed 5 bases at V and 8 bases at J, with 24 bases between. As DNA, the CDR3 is TGTGCCAGTAGTCGTACCGGTCCGGGCCGAAGCACAGGCTACACCTTC. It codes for CASSRTGPGRSTGYTF.

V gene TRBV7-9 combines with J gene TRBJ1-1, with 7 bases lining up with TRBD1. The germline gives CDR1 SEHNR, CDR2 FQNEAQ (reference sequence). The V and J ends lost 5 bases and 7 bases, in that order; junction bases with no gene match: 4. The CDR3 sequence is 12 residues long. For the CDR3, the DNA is TGTGCCAGCAGCCCGGACAGGTATGAAGCTTTCTTT. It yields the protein CASSPDRYEAFF.

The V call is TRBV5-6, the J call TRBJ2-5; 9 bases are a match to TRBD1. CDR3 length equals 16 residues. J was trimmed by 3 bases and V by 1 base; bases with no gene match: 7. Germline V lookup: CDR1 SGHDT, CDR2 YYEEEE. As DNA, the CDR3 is TGTGCCAGCAGCTTGCTACAGGGGGCGATAAAAGAGACCCAGTACTTC. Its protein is CASSLLQGAIKETQYF.

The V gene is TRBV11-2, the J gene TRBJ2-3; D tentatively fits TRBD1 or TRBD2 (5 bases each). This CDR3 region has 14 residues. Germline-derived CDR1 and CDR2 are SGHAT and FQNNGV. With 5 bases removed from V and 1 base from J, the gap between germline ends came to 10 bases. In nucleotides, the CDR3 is TGTGCCAGCAGCCCGGGGACGCGCACAGATACGCAGTATTTT. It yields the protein CASSPGTRTDTQYF.

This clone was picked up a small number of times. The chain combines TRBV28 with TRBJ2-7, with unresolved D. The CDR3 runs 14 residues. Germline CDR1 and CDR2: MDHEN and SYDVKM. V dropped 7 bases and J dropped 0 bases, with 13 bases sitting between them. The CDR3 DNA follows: TGTGCCAGCACTTATAGTCTGAGCTCCTACGAGCAGTACTTC. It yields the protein CASTYSLSSYEQYF.

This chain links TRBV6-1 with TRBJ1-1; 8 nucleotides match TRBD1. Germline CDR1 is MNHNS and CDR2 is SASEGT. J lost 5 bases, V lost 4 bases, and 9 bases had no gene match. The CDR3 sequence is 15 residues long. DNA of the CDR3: TGTGCCAGCAGTGGGCGGACAGGGTTGTTAACTGAAGCTTTCTTT. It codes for CASSGRTGLLTEAFF.

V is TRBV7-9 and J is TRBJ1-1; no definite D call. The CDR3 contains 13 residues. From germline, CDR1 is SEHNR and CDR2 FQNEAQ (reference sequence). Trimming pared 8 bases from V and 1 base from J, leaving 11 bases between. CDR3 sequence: CASFLMGNTEAFF. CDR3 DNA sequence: TGTGCCAGCTTCCTGATGGGGAACACTGAAGCTTTCTTT.

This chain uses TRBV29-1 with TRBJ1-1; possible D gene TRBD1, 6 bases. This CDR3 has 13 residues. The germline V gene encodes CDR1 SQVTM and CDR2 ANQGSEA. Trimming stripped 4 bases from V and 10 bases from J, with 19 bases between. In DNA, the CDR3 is TGCAGCGTTGGTGGGGGGCAGGGGAGAGGAGCTTTCTTT. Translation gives CSVGGGQGRGAFF. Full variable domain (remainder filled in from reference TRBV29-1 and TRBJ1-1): SAVISQKPSRDICQRGTSLTIQCQVDSQVTMMFWYRQQPGQSLTLIATANQGSEATYESGFVIDKFPISRPNLTFSTLTVSNMSPEDSSIYLCSVGGGQGRGAFFGQGTRLTVV.

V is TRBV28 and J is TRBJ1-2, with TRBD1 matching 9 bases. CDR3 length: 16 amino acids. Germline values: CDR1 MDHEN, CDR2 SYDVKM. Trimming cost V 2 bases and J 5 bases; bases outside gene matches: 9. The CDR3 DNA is TGTGCCAGCAGTTTACAGGGACAGGGAGGTTGGTATGGCTACACCTTC. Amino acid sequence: CASSLQGQGGWYGYTF.

The CDR3 spells CASSPAVEGACTF. CDR3 DNA: TGTGCCAGCAGCCCAGCTGTAGAGGGGGCCTGCACCTTC. V and J are TRBV9 and TRBJ1-2, with TRBD1 identical over 7 bases. From germline, CDR1 is SGDLS and CDR2 YYNGEE. Germline trimming cut 4 bases from V and 13 bases from J; bases unmatched to any gene: 13. The length of the CDR3 is 13 residues. The whole variable domain, remainder taken from reference TRBV9 and TRBJ1-2, is DSGVTQTPKHLITATGQRVTLRCSPRSGDLSVYWYQQSLDQGLQFLIQYYNGEERAKGNILERFSAQQFPDLHSELNLSSLELGDSALYFCASSPAVEGACTFGSGTRLTVV.

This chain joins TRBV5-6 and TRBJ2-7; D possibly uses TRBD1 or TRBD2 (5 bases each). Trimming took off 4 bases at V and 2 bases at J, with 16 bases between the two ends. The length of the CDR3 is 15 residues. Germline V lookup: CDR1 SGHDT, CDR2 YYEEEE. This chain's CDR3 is CASSRGLSETYEQYF. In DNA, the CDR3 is TGTGCCAGCAGCCGGGGCCTATCTGAAACCTACGAGCAGTACTTC.

The CDR3 region has the DNA TGTGCCAGCAGTCCTAGCTCCTACACCGGGGAGCTGTTTTTT. Translating gives CASSPSSYTGELFF. The chain employs TRBV6-5 and TRBJ2-2; D is possibly TRBD2 (5 bases). Germline-derived CDR1 and CDR2 are MNHEY and SVGAGI. This CDR3 has 14 amino acids. Trimming stripped 5 bases from V and 3 bases from J, with 10 bases between.

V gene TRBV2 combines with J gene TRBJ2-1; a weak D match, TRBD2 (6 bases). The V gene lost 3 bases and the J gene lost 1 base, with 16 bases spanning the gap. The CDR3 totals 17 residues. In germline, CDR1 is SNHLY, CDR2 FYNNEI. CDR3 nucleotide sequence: TGTGCCAGCAGTGATATGGGCGGGGTTGTTTCCTACAATGAGCAGTTCTTC. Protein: CASSDMGGVVSYNEQFF. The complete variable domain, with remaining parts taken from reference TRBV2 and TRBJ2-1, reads EPEVTQTPSHQVTQMGQEVILRCVPISNHLYFYWYRQILGQKVEFLVSFYNNEISEKSEIFDDQFSVERPDGSNFTLKIRSTKLEDSAMYFCASSDMGGVVSYNEQFFGPGTRLTVL.

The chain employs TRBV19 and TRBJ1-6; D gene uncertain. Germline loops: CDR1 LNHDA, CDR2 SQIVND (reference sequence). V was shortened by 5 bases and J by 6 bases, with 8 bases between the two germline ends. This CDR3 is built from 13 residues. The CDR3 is CASSEDGNSPLHF. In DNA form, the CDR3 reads TGTGCCAGTAGTGAGGACGGTAATTCACCCCTCCACTTT.

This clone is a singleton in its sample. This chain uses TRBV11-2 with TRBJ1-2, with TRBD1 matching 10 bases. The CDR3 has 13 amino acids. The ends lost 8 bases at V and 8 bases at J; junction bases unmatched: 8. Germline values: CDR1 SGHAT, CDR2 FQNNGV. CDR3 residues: CASRLTGGHGYTF. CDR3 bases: TGTGCCAGCCGGCTGACAGGGGGCCACGGCTACACCTTC.

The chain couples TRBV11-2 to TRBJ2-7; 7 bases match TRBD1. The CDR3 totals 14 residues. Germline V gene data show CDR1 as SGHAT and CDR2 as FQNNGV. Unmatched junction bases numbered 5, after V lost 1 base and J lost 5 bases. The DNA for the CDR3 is TGTGCCAGCAGCTTAGCAGGGGGTTCCGACGAGCAGTACTTC. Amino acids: CASSLAGGSDEQYF.

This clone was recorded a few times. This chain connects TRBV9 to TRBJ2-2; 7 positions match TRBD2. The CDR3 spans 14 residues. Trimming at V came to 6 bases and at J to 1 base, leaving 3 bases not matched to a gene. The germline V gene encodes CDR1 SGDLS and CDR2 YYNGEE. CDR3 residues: CASKGGRNTGELFF. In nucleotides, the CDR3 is TGTGCCAGCAAGGGAGGGAGGAACACCGGGGAGCTGTTTTTT.

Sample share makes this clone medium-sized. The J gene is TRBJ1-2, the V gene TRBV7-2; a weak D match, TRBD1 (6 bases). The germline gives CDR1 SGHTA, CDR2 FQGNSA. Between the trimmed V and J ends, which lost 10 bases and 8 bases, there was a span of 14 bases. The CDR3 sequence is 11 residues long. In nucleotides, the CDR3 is TGTGCCACCCGCGCAGGGGAAGGCTACACCTTC. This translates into CATRAGEGYTF.